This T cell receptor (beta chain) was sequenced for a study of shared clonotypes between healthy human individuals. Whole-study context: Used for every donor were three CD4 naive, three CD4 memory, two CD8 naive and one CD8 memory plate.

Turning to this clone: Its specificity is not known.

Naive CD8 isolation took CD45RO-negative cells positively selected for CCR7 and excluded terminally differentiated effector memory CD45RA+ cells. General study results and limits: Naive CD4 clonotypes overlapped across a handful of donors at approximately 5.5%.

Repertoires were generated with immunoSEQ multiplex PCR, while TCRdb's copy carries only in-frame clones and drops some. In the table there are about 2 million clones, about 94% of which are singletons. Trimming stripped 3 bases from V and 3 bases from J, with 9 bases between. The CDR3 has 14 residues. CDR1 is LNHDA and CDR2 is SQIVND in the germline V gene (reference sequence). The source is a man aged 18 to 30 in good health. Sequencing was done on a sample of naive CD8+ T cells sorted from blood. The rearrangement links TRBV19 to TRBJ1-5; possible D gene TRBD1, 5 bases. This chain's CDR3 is CASSMTAFNQPQHF. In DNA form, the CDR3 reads TGTGCCAGTAGTATGACAGCATTCAATCAGCCCCAGCATTTT.